The clone carrying this T cell receptor beta chain was recorded only once. Localized lung adenocarcinoma, a non-small cell lung cancer, affected the donors. The data belong to a study of CD4 and CD8 cells across lung adenocarcinoma regions. TCRdb independently ran MiXCR on the PCR reads; one entry per CDR3 protein. The sample carries around 3,500 distinct CDR3 sequences, around 60% recorded once. The CDR3 contains 15 residues. Germline CDR1 SGHTA, CDR2 FQGNSA. V lost 5 bases to trimming and J lost 4 bases, with 15 bases between them. The rearrangement uses TRBV7-2 and TRBJ2-1; TRBD2 might be the D (6 bases). Specimen: CD4+ T cells from the margin of a lung tumor. This receptor was obtained from a female donor with lung adenocarcinoma. The CD4 and CD8 labels of this study may be unreliable. The CDR3 bases are TGTGCCAGCAGCGCCCCCGGGGACTTTTACAATGAGCAGTTCTTC. Protein: CASSAPGDFYNEQFF.